This T cell receptor (beta chain) came from a study of beta chain features in type 1 diabetes. Points on this clone: Its matching antigen is unknown.

Study-wide points: For type 1 diabetes patients, VDJ junctions showed fewer insertions and more deletions. The study found moderately but significantly shorter TCRB CDR3s in all four CD4+ subsets of Type 1 diabetes patients.

Trimming took 0 bases from V and 4 from J, leaving 6 bases between them. Looked up from germline, CDR1 is SGHDT and CDR2 is YYEEEE. This CDR3 comprises 13 residues. Sequencing targeted expressed TCRB transcripts, as all isolated RNA had been reverse transcribed. The table came from immunoSEQ multiplex PCR; TCRdb's copy has only in-frame clones and leaves some out. The sample yields 500,000 to 800,000 clones, roughly 12% seen once. This sequence originates from a man aged 25-45 years with type 1 diabetes. The chain is built from TRBV5-6 and TRBJ2-3; D unclear. What was sequenced was naive CD4+ T cells from blood. CDR3: CASSLGGPDTQYF. The CDR3 DNA reads as TGTGCCAGCAGCTTGGGGGGTCCAGATACGCAGTATTTT.